This is a list of T cell receptor beta chains from one sample in a study of spatial heterogeneity in lung cancer. TCRdb independently ran MiXCR on the 5' RACE reads; one entry per CDR3 protein. The table includes fewer than 11,000 distinct CDR3 sequences, approximately 12% detected once. The sample in question was lung tumor tissue, obtained at surgery. The source of these receptors is a male donor with early-stage non-small cell lung cancer. CDR3s include the opening cysteine and the closing phenylalanine or tryptophan. Each record gives: J gene, clone size, D gene, V gene, CDR3 protein, CDR3 DNA. A D gene is named only where the DNA matches it firmly. The size of a clone is reported for some rows only, either as once, few or many, or as a class for expanded clones.

j_call: TRBJ1-1
clone_size: medium-sized
d_call: NA
v_call: TRBV18
cdr3_aa: CASSPGLGAFF
cdr3_nt: TGTGCCAGCTCGCCGGGACTGGGGGCTTTCTTT

j_call: TRBJ1-1
clone_size: many
d_call: NA
v_call: TRBV27
cdr3_aa: CASSQGINTEAFF
cdr3_nt: TGTGCCAGCAGCCAGGGAATAAACACTGAAGCTTTCTTT

j_call: TRBJ2-2
clone_size: medium-sized
d_call: NA
v_call: TRBV27
cdr3_aa: CASSLSPNTGELFF
cdr3_nt: TGTGCCAGCAGTTTATCTCCCAACACCGGGGAGCTGTTTTTT

j_call: TRBJ2-1
clone_size: medium-sized
d_call: TRBD2
v_call: TRBV10-2
cdr3_aa: CASRDTGLAGGNEQFF
cdr3_nt: TGCGCCAGCAGAGATACGGGACTAGCGGGAGGGAATGAGCAGTTCTTC

j_call: TRBJ2-7
clone_size: many
d_call: TRBD2
v_call: TRBV27
cdr3_aa: CASSHSSGKGEQYF
cdr3_nt: TGTGCCAGCAGTCACTCTAGCGGGAAGGGCGAGCAGTACTTC

j_call: TRBJ1-1
clone_size: NA
d_call: NA
v_call: TRBV29-1
cdr3_aa: CSVGIAEAFF
cdr3_nt: TGCAGCGTTGGGATTGCGGAAGCTTTCTTT

j_call: TRBJ2-7
clone_size: NA
d_call: TRBD1
v_call: TRBV30
cdr3_aa: CAWSLGTASEQYF
cdr3_nt: TGTGCCTGGAGTCTAGGGACAGCGAGCGAGCAGTACTTC

j_call: TRBJ1-1
clone_size: NA
d_call: NA
v_call: TRBV2
cdr3_aa: CASSRDGYTEAFF
cdr3_nt: TGTGCCAGCAGCCGGGACGGGTACACTGAAGCTTTCTTT

j_call: TRBJ2-3
clone_size: many
d_call: NA
v_call: TRBV5-1
cdr3_aa: CASSFQPTDTQYF
cdr3_nt: TGCGCCAGCAGCTTCCAACCCACAGATACGCAGTATTTT

j_call: TRBJ2-7
clone_size: many
d_call: TRBD1
v_call: TRBV12-3/TRBV12-4
cdr3_aa: CASSLTTGGWRQYF
cdr3_nt: TGTGCCAGCTCCTTAACCACAGGGGGCTGGAGGCAGTACTTC

j_call: TRBJ2-7
clone_size: many
d_call: NA
v_call: TRBV7-6
cdr3_aa: CASSPRTDFYEQWGGGQYF
cdr3_nt: TGTGCCAGCAGCCCAAGGACAGATTTCTACGAGCAGTGGGGTGGAGGGCAGTACTTC

j_call: TRBJ2-3
clone_size: many
d_call: TRBD2
v_call: TRBV7-2
cdr3_aa: CASSQQLAGRTDTQYF
cdr3_nt: TGTGCCAGCAGCCAACAACTAGCGGGGCGCACAGATACGCAGTATTTT

j_call: TRBJ2-5
clone_size: many
d_call: NA
v_call: TRBV7-9
cdr3_aa: CASSVGQLQETQYF
cdr3_nt: TGTGCCAGCAGCGTGGGACAACTGCAAGAGACCCAGTACTTC

j_call: TRBJ2-3
clone_size: NA
d_call: TRBD2
v_call: TRBV12-3/TRBV12-4
cdr3_aa: CASRTSGEAGGPTDTQYF
cdr3_nt: TGTGCCAGCAGAACTAGCGGGGAAGCGGGAGGCCCCACAGATACGCAGTATTTT

j_call: TRBJ2-1
clone_size: many
d_call: TRBD2
v_call: TRBV6-1
cdr3_aa: CASHILAGESYNEQFF
cdr3_nt: TGTGCCAGCCACATACTAGCGGGAGAATCCTACAATGAGCAGTTCTTC

j_call: TRBJ2-1
clone_size: NA
d_call: TRBD2
v_call: TRBV18
cdr3_aa: CASSPPGLAGGPGHNEQFF
cdr3_nt: TGTGCCAGCTCACCACCGGGACTAGCGGGAGGGCCCGGGCACAATGAGCAGTTCTTC

j_call: TRBJ2-1
clone_size: many
d_call: NA
v_call: TRBV30
cdr3_aa: CAWRIKRSSYNEQFF
cdr3_nt: TGTGCCTGGAGAATTAAAAGATCTTCCTACAATGAGCAGTTCTTC

j_call: TRBJ1-2
clone_size: medium-sized
d_call: NA
v_call: TRBV29-1
cdr3_aa: CSVEERTNSASYGYTF
cdr3_nt: TGCAGCGTTGAAGAGAGGACGAATTCAGCCAGCTATGGCTACACCTTC

j_call: TRBJ2-3
clone_size: many
d_call: NA
v_call: TRBV30
cdr3_aa: CAWQATDTQYF
cdr3_nt: TGTGCCTGGCAAGCGACAGATACGCAGTATTTT

j_call: TRBJ2-7
clone_size: many
d_call: TRBD2
v_call: TRBV29-1
cdr3_aa: CSVDLGGRGEQYF
cdr3_nt: TGCAGCGTTGACCTGGGCGGGAGGGGCGAGCAGTACTTC

j_call: TRBJ1-2
clone_size: many
d_call: TRBD1
v_call: TRBV5-1
cdr3_aa: CASSLDGTGNYGYTF
cdr3_nt: TGCGCCAGCAGCTTGGATGGGACAGGGAACTATGGCTACACCTTC

j_call: TRBJ2-2
clone_size: many
d_call: NA
v_call: TRBV5-5
cdr3_aa: CASSPGHLNTGELFF
cdr3_nt: TGTGCCAGCAGCCCGGGACACCTGAACACCGGGGAGCTGTTTTTT

j_call: TRBJ2-7
clone_size: NA
d_call: TRBD1
v_call: TRBV7-2
cdr3_aa: CASSLRTGGYEQYF
cdr3_nt: TGTGCCAGCAGCTTAAGGACAGGGGGCTACGAGCAGTACTTC

j_call: TRBJ2-7
clone_size: medium-sized
d_call: TRBD2
v_call: TRBV6-5
cdr3_aa: CASRDSGSSYEQYF
cdr3_nt: TGTGCCAGCAGAGATAGCGGGTCCTCCTACGAGCAGTACTTC

j_call: TRBJ2-1
clone_size: few
d_call: NA
v_call: TRBV5-1
cdr3_aa: CASSVSAGAVDEQFF
cdr3_nt: TGCGCCAGCAGCGTGTCCGCGGGGGCCGTCGATGAGCAGTTCTTC

j_call: TRBJ2-1
clone_size: NA
d_call: NA
v_call: TRBV5-1
cdr3_aa: CASSLGDPYNEQFF
cdr3_nt: TGCGCCAGCAGCTTGGGCGACCCCTACAATGAGCAGTTCTTC

j_call: TRBJ2-6
clone_size: many
d_call: NA
v_call: TRBV5-5
cdr3_aa: CASSPGPSFSGANVLTF
cdr3_nt: TGTGCCAGCAGCCCCGGACCCTCCTTCTCTGGGGCCAACGTCCTGACTTTC

j_call: TRBJ1-2
clone_size: many
d_call: NA
v_call: TRBV15
cdr3_aa: CATSRAPPPEDGYTF
cdr3_nt: TGTGCCACCAGCAGAGCTCCCCCTCCGGAGGATGGCTACACCTTC

j_call: TRBJ2-1
clone_size: many
d_call: TRBD2
v_call: TRBV12-3/TRBV12-4
cdr3_aa: CASSSTEREAEQFF
cdr3_nt: TGTGCCAGCAGTAGTACCGAGCGGGAGGCTGAGCAGTTCTTC

j_call: TRBJ1-1
clone_size: NA
d_call: NA
v_call: TRBV7-3
cdr3_aa: CASSLAREDPEAFF
cdr3_nt: TGTGCCAGCAGCTTAGCCAGGGAAGATCCTGAAGCTTTCTTT

j_call: TRBJ2-1
clone_size: many
d_call: NA
v_call: TRBV28
cdr3_aa: CASSPGGGGGEQFF
cdr3_nt: TGTGCCAGCAGCCCTGGCGGGGGAGGGGGTGAGCAGTTCTTC

j_call: TRBJ2-1
clone_size: many
d_call: TRBD2
v_call: TRBV5-1
cdr3_aa: CASSLPEGLAGEHEQFF
cdr3_nt: TGCGCCAGCAGCCTCCCCGAGGGACTAGCGGGAGAACATGAGCAGTTCTTC

j_call: TRBJ2-7
clone_size: many
d_call: NA
v_call: TRBV18
cdr3_aa: CASSPEKARGYEQYF
cdr3_nt: TGTGCCAGCTCACCCGAAAAGGCGCGAGGGTACGAGCAGTACTTC

j_call: TRBJ1-5
clone_size: medium-sized
d_call: NA
v_call: TRBV6-6
cdr3_aa: CASKLETEHNQPQHF
cdr3_nt: TGTGCCAGCAAATTGGAGACAGAGCATAATCAGCCCCAGCATTTT

j_call: TRBJ1-2
clone_size: medium-sized
d_call: NA
v_call: TRBV6-1
cdr3_aa: CASSDEAVYGYTF
cdr3_nt: TGTGCCAGCAGTGATGAGGCGGTTTATGGCTACACCTTC

j_call: TRBJ2-7
clone_size: medium-sized
d_call: NA
v_call: TRBV6-2/TRBV6-3
cdr3_aa: CASSYRTGLGYEQYF
cdr3_nt: TGTGCCAGCAGTTACCGCACCGGACTCGGGTACGAGCAGTACTTC

j_call: TRBJ2-5
clone_size: NA
d_call: NA
v_call: TRBV29-1
cdr3_aa: CSVDGSGYQETQYF
cdr3_nt: TGCAGCGTTGATGGTAGCGGTTACCAAGAGACCCAGTACTTC

j_call: TRBJ2-7
clone_size: many
d_call: TRBD1
v_call: TRBV18
cdr3_aa: CASSPTTGDLYEQYF
cdr3_nt: TGTGCCAGCTCACCGACAACAGGGGACCTCTACGAGCAGTACTTC

j_call: TRBJ2-3
clone_size: many
d_call: NA
v_call: TRBV12-3/TRBV12-4
cdr3_aa: CASSPSAGTDTQYF
cdr3_nt: TGTGCCAGCAGCCCGTCCGCTGGCACAGATACGCAGTATTTT

j_call: TRBJ2-5
clone_size: many
d_call: NA
v_call: TRBV7-9
cdr3_aa: CASSFFPSDWGPQETQYF
cdr3_nt: TGTGCCAGCAGTTTCTTTCCTTCTGACTGGGGACCCCAAGAGACCCAGTACTTC

j_call: TRBJ1-5
clone_size: many
d_call: NA
v_call: TRBV6-1
cdr3_aa: CASFLGQPNQPQHF
cdr3_nt: TGTGCCAGCTTCCTCGGTCAGCCAAATCAGCCCCAGCATTTT

j_call: TRBJ2-3
clone_size: many
d_call: NA
v_call: TRBV4-2
cdr3_aa: CASSQVFGASTDTQYF
cdr3_nt: TGTGCCAGCAGCCAAGTTTTCGGGGCCTCCACAGATACGCAGTATTTT

j_call: TRBJ1-1
clone_size: many
d_call: NA
v_call: TRBV20-1
cdr3_aa: CSARVQGGAEAFF
cdr3_nt: TGCAGTGCTAGAGTACAGGGAGGTGCTGAAGCTTTCTTT

j_call: TRBJ1-2
clone_size: few
d_call: TRBD1
v_call: TRBV7-9
cdr3_aa: CASSSSTGGGYGYTF
cdr3_nt: TGTGCCAGCAGCTCCAGTACAGGGGGCGGCTATGGCTACACCTTC

j_call: TRBJ2-1
clone_size: once
d_call: NA
v_call: TRBV3-1
cdr3_aa: CASSRTGLKNEQFF
cdr3_nt: TGTGCCAGCAGCCGCACGGGACTCAAAAATGAGCAGTTCTTC

j_call: TRBJ2-7
clone_size: many
d_call: TRBD2
v_call: TRBV7-8
cdr3_aa: CASSPRSTSGPSYEQYF
cdr3_nt: TGTGCCAGCAGCCCAAGATCGACTAGCGGGCCCTCCTACGAGCAGTACTTC

j_call: TRBJ2-3
clone_size: many
d_call: NA
v_call: TRBV5-4
cdr3_aa: CASSSGLLVTQYF
cdr3_nt: TGTGCCAGCAGCTCAGGACTACTGGTTACGCAGTATTTT

j_call: TRBJ1-6
clone_size: many
d_call: NA
v_call: TRBV10-3
cdr3_aa: CAIRRDEDSPLHF
cdr3_nt: TGTGCCATCAGACGGGACGAGGATTCACCCCTCCACTTT

j_call: TRBJ2-2
clone_size: many
d_call: NA
v_call: TRBV24-1
cdr3_aa: CATSDFGAAGSANTGELFF
cdr3_nt: TGTGCCACCAGTGATTTCGGGGCGGCGGGAAGCGCGAACACCGGGGAGCTGTTTTTT

j_call: TRBJ1-2
clone_size: NA
d_call: NA
v_call: TRBV20-1
cdr3_aa: CSARVPGDGYTF
cdr3_nt: TGCAGTGCTAGAGTGCCAGGGGATGGCTACACCTTC